Below, one TCR beta chain is given with its context. TCRdb's table, derived via immunoSEQ multiplex PCR, lists solely in-frame clones and lacks some. The repertoire has tens of thousands of clones, around nine tenths of them found once; the top ten carry approximately 1%. These data originate in a study of T cell changes during pregnancy in multiple sclerosis. In germline, CDR1 is ENHRY, CDR2 SYGVKD. V trimming: 0 bases; J trimming: 4 bases; junction bases outside the gene matches: 4. This CDR3 spans 15 amino acids. The receptor comes from a female donor with multiple sclerosis, enrolled in a pregnancy study. The sequences come from CD4+ T cells from peripheral blood mononuclear cells, collected after pregnancy. The genes are TRBV10-3 and TRBJ2-5; 8 nucleotides line up with TRBD1. CDR3 sequence (DNA): TGTGCCATCAGTGAGTCGACAGGGGTTACAGAGACCCAGTACTTC. This translates into CAISESTGVTETQYF.